The rows below give T cell receptor beta chains drawn from one sample of a study of control samples from healthy donors and cancer patients. The data were produced by immunoSEQ multiplex PCR, yet TCRdb's version contains in-frame clones alone and is incomplete. This sample has roughly 59,000 clones, with 92% found just once. The source material was PBMCs. The receptors originated from a man aged 40-50 years with colorectal cancer. The CDR3 runs from the conserved cysteine through the conserved F or W. The order of the fields is J gene, clone size, D gene, V gene, CDR3 protein, CDR3 DNA. A D gene is named only where the DNA matches it firmly. Size is stated for part of the rows, as once, few or many counts, or as a class when the clone is expanded.

J: TRBJ1-1; size: once; D: NA; V: TRBV5-1; CDR3: CASSLESSRAFF; DNA: TGCGCCAGCAGCTTGGAATCCTCCAGGGCTTTCTTT
J: TRBJ2-5; size: NA; D: TRBD1; V: TRBV3-1/TRBV3-2; CDR3: CASSEQGVVGKTQYF; DNA: TGTGCCAGCAGCGAACAGGGGGTGGTAGGGAAGACCCAGTACTTC
J: TRBJ2-3; size: few; D: NA; V: TRBV4-1; CDR3: CASSQSTLMADTQYF; DNA: TGCGCCAGCTCGCAAAGCACGCTGATGGCAGATACGCAGTATTTT
J: TRBJ1-4; size: NA; D: NA; V: TRBV7-9; CDR3: CASSFRGREKLFF; DNA: TGTGCCAGCAGCTTCCGGGGGCGCGAAAAACTGTTTTTT
J: TRBJ2-2; size: NA; D: NA; V: TRBV3-1/TRBV3-2; CDR3: CASSLTRALNTGELFF; DNA: TGTGCCAGCAGCCTCACCAGGGCACTGAACACCGGGGAGCTGTTTTTT
J: TRBJ1-4; size: NA; D: NA; V: TRBV5-1; CDR3: CASSRAAGEGKLFF; DNA: TGCGCCAGCAGCAGGGCGGCAGGGGAGGGAAAACTGTTTTTT
J: TRBJ2-7; size: once; D: TRBD1; V: TRBV7-3; CDR3: CASSLNRDRPYEQYF; DNA: TGTGCCAGCAGCCTCAACCGGGACAGACCCTACGAGCAGTACTTC
J: TRBJ1-1; size: once; D: NA; V: TRBV10-2; CDR3: CASSEQGLEAFF; DNA: TGCGCCAGCAGTGAGCAGGGCCTTGAAGCTTTCTTT
J: TRBJ1-4; size: NA; D: NA; V: TRBV5-1; CDR3: CASSPKGIPEKLFF; DNA: TGCGCCAGCAGCCCAAAAGGGATTCCCGAAAAACTGTTTTTT
J: TRBJ1-1; size: NA; D: NA; V: TRBV7-2; CDR3: CASSLEGKKNTEAFF; DNA: TGTGCCAGCAGCTTAGAAGGGAAGAAGAACACTGAAGCTTTCTTT
J: TRBJ1-2; size: NA; D: NA; V: TRBV6-2/TRBV6-3; CDR3: CASSYAPGLNGYTF; DNA: TGTGCCAGCAGTTACGCCCCAGGGTTAAATGGCTACACCTTC
J: TRBJ1-1; size: NA; D: TRBD1; V: TRBV5-4; CDR3: CASSLRGLGAEAFF; DNA: TGTGCCAGCAGCCTAAGGGGGCTCGGGGCTGAAGCTTTCTTT
J: TRBJ1-2; size: NA; D: NA; V: TRBV7-9; CDR3: CASSTGTNYGYTF; DNA: TGTGCCAGCAGCACCGGGACAAACTATGGCTACACCTTC
J: TRBJ2-1; size: NA; D: NA; V: TRBV7-6; CDR3: CASSLASSYTYNEQFF; DNA: TGTGCCAGCAGCTTAGCGTCCAGCTATACCTACAATGAGCAGTTCTTC
J: TRBJ2-7; size: NA; D: TRBD2; V: TRBV7-8; CDR3: CASSLGGTRSHEQYF; DNA: TGTGCCAGCAGCTTAGGGGGGACTAGATCCCACGAGCAGTACTTC
J: TRBJ1-5; size: NA; D: NA; V: TRBV2; CDR3: CASRGSGRLNSEPQHF; DNA: TGTGCCAGCAGGGGTTCGGGCCGGCTAAATTCGGAGCCCCAGCATTTT
J: TRBJ1-1; size: NA; D: NA; V: TRBV7-2; CDR3: CASSLVKATLNTEAFF; DNA: TGTGCCAGCAGCTTAGTTAAAGCGACACTCAACACTGAAGCTTTCTTT
J: TRBJ2-3; size: NA; D: TRBD2; V: TRBV27; CDR3: CASRPGGKGTDTQYF; DNA: TGTGCCAGCCGACCGGGAGGGAAGGGCACAGATACGCAGTATTTT
J: TRBJ2-7; size: NA; D: TRBD2; V: TRBV3-1/TRBV3-2; CDR3: CASSRSIGTSGSYEQYF; DNA: TGTGCCAGCAGCCGAAGTATAGGGACTAGCGGGTCCTACGAGCAGTACTTC
J: TRBJ2-6; size: NA; D: NA; V: TRBV2; CDR3: CASSENPAGANVLTF; DNA: TGTGCCAGCAGTGAAAACCCCGCCGGGGCCAACGTCCTGACTTTC
J: TRBJ1-5; size: NA; D: NA; V: TRBV30; CDR3: CAWSVDSNQPQHF; DNA: TGTGCCTGGAGTGTGGACAGTAATCAGCCCCAGCATTTT
J: TRBJ2-3; size: NA; D: NA; V: TRBV2; CDR3: CASSVVENNPGSAQF; DNA: TGTGCCAGCAGCGTGGTGGAAAACAATCCGGGTTCTGCACAATTT
J: TRBJ2-5; size: NA; D: TRBD1; V: TRBV7-9; CDR3: CASKKGAVETQYF; DNA: TGTGCCAGCAAGAAGGGGGCGGTTGAGACCCAGTACTTC
J: TRBJ2-7; size: NA; D: TRBD1; V: TRBV12-5; CDR3: CASGGTGSDEQYF; DNA: TGTGCTAGTGGTGGGACAGGGAGCGACGAGCAGTACTTC
J: TRBJ1-4; size: NA; D: NA; V: TRBV12-3/TRBV12-4; CDR3: CASRQGWEKLFF; DNA: TGTGCCAGCAGGCAGGGCTGGGAAAAACTGTTTTTT
J: TRBJ2-7; size: once; D: NA; V: TRBV7-3; CDR3: CASSTGTGAVGQYF; DNA: TGTGCCAGCAGCACCGGGACTGGGGCCGTGGGGCAGTACTTC
J: TRBJ2-3; size: NA; D: TRBD1; V: TRBV5-5; CDR3: CASSWADREDTQYF; DNA: TGTGCCAGCAGCTGGGCGGACAGGGAAGATACGCAGTATTTT
J: TRBJ1-1; size: NA; D: NA; V: TRBV19; CDR3: CASSRTVKNTEAFF; DNA: TGTGCCAGTAGTAGGACAGTGAAGAACACTGAAGCTTTCTTT
J: TRBJ2-7; size: NA; D: NA; V: TRBV7-2; CDR3: CASRRTGASSYEQYF; DNA: TGTGCCAGCAGACGGACCGGGGCGAGCTCCTACGAGCAGTACTTC
J: TRBJ2-1; size: once; D: TRBD1; V: TRBV20-1; CDR3: CSASRDRGNEQFF; DNA: TGCAGTGCTAGTCGGGACAGGGGCAATGAGCAGTTCTTC
J: TRBJ2-1; size: NA; D: NA; V: TRBV9; CDR3: CASSPRTTYSEQFF; DNA: TGTGCCAGCAGCCCCCGGACCACCTACAGTGAGCAGTTCTTC
J: TRBJ1-1; size: NA; D: NA; V: TRBV11-3; CDR3: CASSFGATLNTEAFF; DNA: TGTGCCAGCAGCTTCGGCGCAACCCTGAACACTGAAGCTTTCTTT
J: TRBJ2-1; size: NA; D: TRBD1; V: TRBV18; CDR3: CASSWDRSSYNEQFF; DNA: TGTGCCAGCTCGTGGGACAGGAGCTCCTACAATGAGCAGTTCTTC
J: TRBJ1-2; size: NA; D: TRBD1; V: TRBV9; CDR3: CASSVAPGGIGGYTF; DNA: TGTGCCAGCAGCGTAGCGCCAGGGGGCATTGGTGGCTACACCTTC
J: TRBJ2-7; size: NA; D: TRBD1; V: TRBV6-5; CDR3: CASSHRDRGLYEQYF; DNA: TGTGCCAGCAGCCACCGGGACAGGGGTTTATACGAGCAGTACTTC
J: TRBJ1-5; size: once; D: NA; V: TRBV30; CDR3: CAWSPKFSPRNQPQHF; DNA: TGTGCCTGGAGTCCCAAATTTTCGCCTCGCAATCAGCCCCAGCATTTT
J: TRBJ1-5; size: NA; D: NA; V: TRBV18; CDR3: CASSPLGTGPQPQHF; DNA: TGTGCCAGCTCACCACTTGGTACAGGGCCTCAGCCCCAGCATTTT
J: TRBJ2-5; size: NA; D: NA; V: TRBV19; CDR3: CASSIGGQLFSETQYF; DNA: TGTGCCAGTAGTATTGGAGGGCAGCTTTTTTCCGAGACCCAGTACTTC
J: TRBJ1-2; size: NA; D: TRBD1; V: TRBV24-1; CDR3: CATSDLPTAGGYGYTF; DNA: TGTGCCACCAGTGATTTGCCAACGGCAGGGGGCTATGGCTACACCTTC
J: TRBJ1-2; size: NA; D: NA; V: TRBV3-1/TRBV3-2; CDR3: CASSQDRPGNGYTF; DNA: TGTGCCAGCAGCCAAGATCGTCCGGGAAATGGCTACACCTTC
J: TRBJ2-2; size: NA; D: TRBD2; V: TRBV7-3; CDR3: CASSVLAGDTTGELFF; DNA: TGTGCCAGCAGCGTCCTAGCGGGGGACACCACCGGGGAGCTGTTTTTT
J: TRBJ1-4; size: NA; D: NA; V: TRBV5-1; CDR3: CASSLQPTNEKLFF; DNA: TGCGCCAGCAGCTTACAGCCAACTAATGAAAAACTGTTTTTT
J: TRBJ1-6; size: few; D: TRBD1; V: TRBV6-5; CDR3: CASTQDRGQGSPLHF; DNA: TGTGCCAGCACCCAGGACAGGGGGCAAGGTTCACCCCTCCACTTT
J: TRBJ2-1; size: NA; D: NA; V: TRBV24-1; CDR3: CATSDRYNEQFF; DNA: TGTGCCACCAGTGACAGATACAATGAGCAGTTCTTC
J: TRBJ1-1; size: NA; D: NA; V: TRBV5-4; CDR3: CASSKGDTRGEAFF; DNA: TGTGCCAGCAGCAAAGGGGACACCCGCGGTGAAGCTTTCTTT
J: TRBJ2-6; size: NA; D: NA; V: TRBV9; CDR3: CASSTSGANVLTF; DNA: TGTGCCAGCAGCACCTCTGGGGCCAACGTCCTGACTTTC
J: TRBJ2-3; size: NA; D: NA; V: TRBV5-1; CDR3: CASSNRGAGTDTQYF; DNA: TGCGCCAGCAGCAATCGGGGGGCTGGCACAGATACGCAGTATTTT
J: TRBJ1-1; size: NA; D: NA; V: TRBV6-6; CDR3: CASTYGGIGNTEAFF; DNA: TGTGCCAGCACCTATGGGGGGATTGGTAACACTGAAGCTTTCTTT
J: TRBJ2-3; size: NA; D: TRBD2; V: TRBV3-1/TRBV3-2; CDR3: CASSRGTSGSTDTQYF; DNA: TGTGCCAGCAGCCGAGGGACTAGCGGAAGCACAGATACGCAGTATTTT
J: TRBJ2-7; size: NA; D: TRBD1; V: TRBV11-2; CDR3: CASSPGQGFEQYF; DNA: TGTGCCAGCAGCCCGGGACAGGGGTTTGAGCAGTACTTC
J: TRBJ1-2; size: NA; D: NA; V: TRBV29-1; CDR3: CSVSTGYYGYTF; DNA: TGCAGCGTTTCAACAGGGTACTATGGCTACACCTTC
J: TRBJ1-1; size: NA; D: NA; V: TRBV5-1; CDR3: CASSLTSSGTEAFF; DNA: TGCGCCAGCAGCCTTACAAGTTCGGGGACTGAAGCTTTCTTT
J: TRBJ2-7; size: NA; D: TRBD1; V: TRBV6-2/TRBV6-3; CDR3: CASSTRGTGNYEQYF; DNA: TGTGCCAGCAGTACCCGTGGGACAGGGAACTACGAGCAGTACTTC
J: TRBJ1-1; size: NA; D: NA; V: TRBV5-4; CDR3: CASSPPARADTEAFF; DNA: TGTGCCAGCAGCCCCCCCGCCAGGGCGGACACTGAAGCTTTCTTT
J: TRBJ2-1; size: NA; D: TRBD2; V: TRBV3-1/TRBV3-2; CDR3: CASSQGTSGGAHSYNEQFF; DNA: TGTGCCAGCAGCCAAGGTACTAGCGGGGGTGCTCACTCCTACAATGAGCAGTTCTTC
J: TRBJ2-1; size: NA; D: NA; V: TRBV11-2; CDR3: CASSLVTELYNEQFF; DNA: TGTGCCAGCAGCTTAGTAACAGAACTTTACAATGAGCAGTTCTTC
J: TRBJ2-4; size: NA; D: NA; V: TRBV2; CDR3: CASSEELGRANIQYF; DNA: TGTGCCAGCAGTGAAGAGCTGGGCAGGGCAAACATTCAGTACTTC